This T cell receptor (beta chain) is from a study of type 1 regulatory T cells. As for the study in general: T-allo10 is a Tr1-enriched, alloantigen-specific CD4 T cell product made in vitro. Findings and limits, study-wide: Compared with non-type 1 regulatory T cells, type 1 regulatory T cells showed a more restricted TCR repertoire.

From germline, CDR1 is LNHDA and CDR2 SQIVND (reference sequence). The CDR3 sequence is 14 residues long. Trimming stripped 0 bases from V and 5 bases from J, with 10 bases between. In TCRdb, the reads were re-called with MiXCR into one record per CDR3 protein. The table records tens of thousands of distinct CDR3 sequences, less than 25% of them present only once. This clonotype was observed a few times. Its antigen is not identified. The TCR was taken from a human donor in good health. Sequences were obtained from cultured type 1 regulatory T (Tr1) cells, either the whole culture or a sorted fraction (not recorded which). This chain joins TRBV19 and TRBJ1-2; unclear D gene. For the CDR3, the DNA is TGTGCCAGTAGTATAGAGGGCCAGCGTTATGGCTACACCTTC. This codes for CASSIEGQRYGYTF.